This T cell receptor beta chain derives from a study of siplizumab effects on memory and regulatory T cells. As regards this clone: What it binds is unknown.

Findings and caveats of the study: Memory cells that were CD4+ and unstimulated gave rise to alloreactive sequences, which siplizumab significantly reduced. The Treg-derived share of mappable alloreactive CD4+ clones averaged 68.8% with siplizumab and 25% to 30% in controls. Memory cells seemed less diverse than naive T cells, which seemed major alloresponse contributors.

The CDR3 length is 16 residues. Unmatched junction bases numbered 4, after V lost 0 bases and J lost 2 bases. CDR1 and CDR2 (germline): LNHDA, SQIVND (reference sequence). Each sample yielded about 9.2 x 10^4 assayed TCR templates. Repertoires were generated with immunoSEQ multiplex PCR, while TCRdb's copy carries only in-frame clones and drops some. The sample contains some 65,000 clones, over 70% of which appear only once. The source of this sequence is a human donor in good health. The sequenced material came from Tregs sorted from blood. This sequence joins TRBV19 and TRBJ2-7; TRBD2 aligns across 10 bases. The CDR3 reads CASSIDSLAGAYEQYF. In DNA form, the CDR3 reads TGTGCCAGTAGTATAGATAGTCTAGCGGGAGCCTACGAGCAGTACTTC.